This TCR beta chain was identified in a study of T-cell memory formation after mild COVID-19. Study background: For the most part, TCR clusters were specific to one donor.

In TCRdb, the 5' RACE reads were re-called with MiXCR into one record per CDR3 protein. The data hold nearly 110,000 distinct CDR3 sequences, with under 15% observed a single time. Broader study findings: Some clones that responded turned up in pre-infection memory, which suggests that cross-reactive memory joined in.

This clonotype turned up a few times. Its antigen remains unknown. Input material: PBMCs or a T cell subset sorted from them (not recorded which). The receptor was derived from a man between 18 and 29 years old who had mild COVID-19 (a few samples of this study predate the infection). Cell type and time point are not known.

The CDR3 here is CASGGSYEQYF. CDR3 nucleotides: TGTGCCAGCGGGGGGTCCTACGAGCAGTACTTC. The chain joins TRBV10-3 to TRBJ2-7; 8 bases fit TRBD2. Germline trimming cut 10 bases from V and 1 base from J; bases unmatched to any gene: 0. The CDR3 spans 11 residues. Germline CDR1 and CDR2: ENHRY and SYGVKD.